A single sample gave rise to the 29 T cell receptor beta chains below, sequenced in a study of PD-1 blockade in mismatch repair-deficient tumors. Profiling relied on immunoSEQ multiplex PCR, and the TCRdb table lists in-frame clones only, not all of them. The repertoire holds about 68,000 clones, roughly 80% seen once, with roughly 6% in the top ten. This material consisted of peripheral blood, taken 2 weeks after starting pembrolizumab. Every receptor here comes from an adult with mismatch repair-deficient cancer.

The CDR3 sequence: CASSSTTGDLAQYF. DNA for the CDR3: TGTGCCAGCTCAAGCACGACAGGCGACCTAGCGCAGTATTTT. This rearrangement joins TRBV18 to TRBJ2-3, with D perhaps matching TRBD1 (6 bases). The CDR3 consists of 14 residues. Per the germline V gene, CDR1 is KGHSH and CDR2 is LQKENI. With 5 bases removed from V and 10 bases from J, the gap between germline ends came to 19 bases.

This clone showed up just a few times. The CDR3 DNA reads TGTGCCAGCAGCTTAGGTCGGGGGGGCACAGATACGCAGTATTTT. Translated, it gives CASSLGRGGTDTQYF. The J gene is TRBJ2-3, the V gene TRBV7-2; 7 bases are a match to TRBD2. CDR1 is SGHTA and CDR2 is FQGNSA in the germline V gene. The J segment lost 1 base and the V segment lost 1 base, leaving 2 bases of the junction unmatched. The CDR3 runs 15 residues.

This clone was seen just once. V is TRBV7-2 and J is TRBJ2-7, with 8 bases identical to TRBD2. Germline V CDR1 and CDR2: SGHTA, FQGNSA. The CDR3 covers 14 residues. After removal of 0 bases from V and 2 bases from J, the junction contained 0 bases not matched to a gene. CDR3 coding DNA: TGTGCCAGCAGCTTAGCACTAGCGGCCTACGAGCAGTACTTC. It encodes CASSLALAAYEQYF.

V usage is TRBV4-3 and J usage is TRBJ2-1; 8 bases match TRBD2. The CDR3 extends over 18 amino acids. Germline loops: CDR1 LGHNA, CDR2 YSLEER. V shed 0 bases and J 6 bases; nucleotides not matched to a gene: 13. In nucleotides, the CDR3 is TGCGCCAGCAGCCAAGATATAAGCGGGAGACCCCCCCGCAATGAGCAGTTCTTC. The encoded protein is CASSQDISGRPPRNEQFF.

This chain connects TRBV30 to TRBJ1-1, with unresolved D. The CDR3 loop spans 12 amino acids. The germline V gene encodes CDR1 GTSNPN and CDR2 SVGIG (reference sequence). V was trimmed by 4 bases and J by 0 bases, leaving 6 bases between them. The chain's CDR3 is CAWKTMNTEAFF. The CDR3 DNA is TGTGCCTGGAAGACCATGAACACTGAAGCTTTCTTT.

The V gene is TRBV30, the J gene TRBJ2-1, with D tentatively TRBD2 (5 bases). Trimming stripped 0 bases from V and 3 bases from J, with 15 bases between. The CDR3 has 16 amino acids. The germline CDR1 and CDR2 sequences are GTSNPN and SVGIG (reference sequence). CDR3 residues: CAWSVPRGLHYNEQFF. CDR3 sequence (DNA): TGTGCCTGGAGTGTACCCCGGGGTCTCCACTACAATGAGCAGTTCTTC.

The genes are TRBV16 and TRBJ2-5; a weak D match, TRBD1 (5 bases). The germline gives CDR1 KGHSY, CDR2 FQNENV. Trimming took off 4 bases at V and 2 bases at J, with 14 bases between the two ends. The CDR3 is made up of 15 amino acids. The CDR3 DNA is TGTGCCAGCAGCCCACAGCAGGGTGGACAAGAGACCCAGTACTTC. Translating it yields CASSPQQGGQETQYF.

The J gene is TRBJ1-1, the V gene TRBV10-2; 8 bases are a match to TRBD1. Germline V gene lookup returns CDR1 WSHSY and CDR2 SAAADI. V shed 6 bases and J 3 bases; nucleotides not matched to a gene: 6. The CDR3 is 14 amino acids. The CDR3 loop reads CASSPQGGDTEAFF. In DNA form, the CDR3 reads TGCGCCAGCAGCCCACAGGGGGGGGACACTGAAGCTTTCTTT.

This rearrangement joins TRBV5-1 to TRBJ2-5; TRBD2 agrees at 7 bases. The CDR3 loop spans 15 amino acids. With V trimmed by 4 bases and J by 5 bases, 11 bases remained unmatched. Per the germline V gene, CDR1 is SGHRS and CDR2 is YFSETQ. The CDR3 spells CASSREQVREETQYF. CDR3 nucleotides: TGCGCCAGCAGCCGGGAACAGGTGCGGGAGGAGACCCAGTACTTC.

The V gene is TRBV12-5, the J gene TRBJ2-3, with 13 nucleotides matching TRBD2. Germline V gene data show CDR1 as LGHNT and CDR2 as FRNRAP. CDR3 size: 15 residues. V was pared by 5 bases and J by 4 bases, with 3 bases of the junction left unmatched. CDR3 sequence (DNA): TGTGCTAGTGGTCCCGGACTAGCGGGAGCAGATACGCAGTATTTT. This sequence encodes CASGPGLAGADTQYF. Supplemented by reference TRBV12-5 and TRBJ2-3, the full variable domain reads DARVTQTPRHKVTEMGQEVTMRCQPILGHNTVFWYRQTMMQGLELLAYFRNRAPLDDSGMPKDRFSAEMPDATLATLKIQPSEPRDSAVYFCASGPGLAGADTQYFGPGTRLTVL.

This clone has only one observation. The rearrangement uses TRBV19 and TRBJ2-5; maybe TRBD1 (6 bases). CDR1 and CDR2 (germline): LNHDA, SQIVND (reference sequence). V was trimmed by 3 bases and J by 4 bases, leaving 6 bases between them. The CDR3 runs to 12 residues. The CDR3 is CASSMTGETQYF. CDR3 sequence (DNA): TGTGCCAGTAGTATGACAGGAGAGACCCAGTACTTC.

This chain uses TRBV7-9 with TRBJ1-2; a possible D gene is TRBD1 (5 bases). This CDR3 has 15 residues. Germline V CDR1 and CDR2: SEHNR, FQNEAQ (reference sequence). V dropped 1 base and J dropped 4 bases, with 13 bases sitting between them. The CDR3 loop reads CASSLGQGGVYGYTF. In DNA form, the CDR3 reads TGTGCCAGCAGCTTAGGGCAGGGCGGCGTCTATGGCTACACCTTC.

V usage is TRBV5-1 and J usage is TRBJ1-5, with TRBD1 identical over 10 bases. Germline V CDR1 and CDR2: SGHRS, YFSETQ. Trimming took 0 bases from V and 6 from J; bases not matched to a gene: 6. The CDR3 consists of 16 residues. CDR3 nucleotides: TGCGCCAGCAGCTTGGACGGGACAGGGGACGGTCAGCCCCAGCATTTT. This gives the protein CASSLDGTGDGQPQHF.

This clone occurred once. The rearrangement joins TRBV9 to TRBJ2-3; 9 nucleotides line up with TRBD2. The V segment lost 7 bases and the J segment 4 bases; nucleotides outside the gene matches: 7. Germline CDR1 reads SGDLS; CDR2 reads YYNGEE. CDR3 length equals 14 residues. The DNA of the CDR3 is TGTGCCAGCGGTCTAGCGGGAATGGCAGATACGCAGTATTTT. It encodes CASGLAGMADTQYF.

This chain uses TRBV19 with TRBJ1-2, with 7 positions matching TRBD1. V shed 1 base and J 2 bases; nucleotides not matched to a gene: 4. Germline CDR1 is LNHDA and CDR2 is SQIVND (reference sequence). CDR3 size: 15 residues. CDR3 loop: CASSIVGDRNYGYTF. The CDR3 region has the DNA TGTGCCAGTAGTATAGTAGGGGACAGAAACTATGGCTACACCTTC. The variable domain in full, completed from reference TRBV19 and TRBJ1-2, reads DGGITQSPKYLFRKEGQNVTLSCEQNLNHDAMYWYRQDPGQGLRLIYYSQIVNDFQKGDIAEGYSVSREKKESFPLTVTSAQKNPTAFYLCASSIVGDRNYGYTFGSGTRLTVV.

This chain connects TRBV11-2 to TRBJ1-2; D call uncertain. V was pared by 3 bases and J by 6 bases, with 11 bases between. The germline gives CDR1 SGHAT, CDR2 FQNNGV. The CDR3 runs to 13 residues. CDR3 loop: CASSFNAGNGYTF. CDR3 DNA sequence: TGTGCCAGCAGCTTTAATGCGGGAAATGGCTACACCTTC. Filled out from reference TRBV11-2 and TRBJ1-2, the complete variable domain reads EAGVAQSPRYKIIEKRQSVAFWCNPISGHATLYWYQQILGQGPKLLIQFQNNGVVDDSQLPKDRFSAERLKGVDSTLKIQPAKLEDSAVYLCASSFNAGNGYTFGSGTRLTVV.

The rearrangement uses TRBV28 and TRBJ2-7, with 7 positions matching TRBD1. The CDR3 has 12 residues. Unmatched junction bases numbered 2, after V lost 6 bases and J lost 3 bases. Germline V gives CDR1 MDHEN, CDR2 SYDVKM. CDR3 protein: CASRGQFYEQYF. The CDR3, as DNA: TGTGCCAGCAGGGGACAGTTCTACGAGCAGTACTTC.

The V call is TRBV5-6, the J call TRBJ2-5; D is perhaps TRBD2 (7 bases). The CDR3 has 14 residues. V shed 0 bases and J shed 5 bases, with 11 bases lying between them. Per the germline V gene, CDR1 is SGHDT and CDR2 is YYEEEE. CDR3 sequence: CASSLGGGEETQYF. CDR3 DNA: TGTGCCAGCAGCTTGGGCGGGGGCGAGGAGACCCAGTACTTC.

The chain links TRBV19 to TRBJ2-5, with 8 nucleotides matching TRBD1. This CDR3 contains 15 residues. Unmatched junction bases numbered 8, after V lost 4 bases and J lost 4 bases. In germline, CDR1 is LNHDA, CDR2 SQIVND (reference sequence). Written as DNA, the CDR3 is TGTGCCAGTAGTAACGGACAGGGTGTGGCAGAGACCCAGTACTTC. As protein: CASSNGQGVAETQYF.

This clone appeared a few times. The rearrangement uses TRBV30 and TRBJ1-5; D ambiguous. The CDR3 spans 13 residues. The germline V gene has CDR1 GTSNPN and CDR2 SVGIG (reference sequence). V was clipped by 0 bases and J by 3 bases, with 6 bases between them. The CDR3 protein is CAWSVGPNQPQHF. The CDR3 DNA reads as TGTGCCTGGAGTGTAGGTCCCAATCAGCCCCAGCATTTT.

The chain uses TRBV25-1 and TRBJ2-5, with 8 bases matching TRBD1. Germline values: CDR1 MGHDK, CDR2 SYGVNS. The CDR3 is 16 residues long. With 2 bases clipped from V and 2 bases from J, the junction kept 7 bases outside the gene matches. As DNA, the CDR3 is TGTGCCAGCAGTGAACCAGACAGGGGAACTCAAGAGACCCAGTACTTC. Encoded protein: CASSEPDRGTQETQYF.

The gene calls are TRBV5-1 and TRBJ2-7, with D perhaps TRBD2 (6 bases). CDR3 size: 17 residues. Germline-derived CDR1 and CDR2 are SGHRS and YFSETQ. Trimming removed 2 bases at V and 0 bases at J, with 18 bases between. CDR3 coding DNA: TGCGCCAGCAGCTTCGCCCTCTCAGCGGGTGGCTCCTACGAGCAGTACTTC. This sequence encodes CASSFALSAGGSYEQYF.

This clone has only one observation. In nucleotides, the CDR3 is TGTGCCAGTAACAAACAGGGAAAGAACTATGGCTACACCTTC. Protein sequence: CASNKQGKNYGYTF. The J gene is TRBJ1-2, the V gene TRBV19; D may be TRBD1 (6 bases). This CDR3 contains 14 residues. V lost 7 bases and J lost 2, with 14 bases in between. Germline CDR1 reads LNHDA; CDR2 reads SQIVND (reference sequence).

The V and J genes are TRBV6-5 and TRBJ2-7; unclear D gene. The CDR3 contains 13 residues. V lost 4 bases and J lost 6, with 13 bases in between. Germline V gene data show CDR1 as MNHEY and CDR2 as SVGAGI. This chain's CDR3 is CASSSFSATEQYF. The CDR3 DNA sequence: TGTGCCAGCAGTTCCTTCTCAGCGACCGAGCAGTACTTC.

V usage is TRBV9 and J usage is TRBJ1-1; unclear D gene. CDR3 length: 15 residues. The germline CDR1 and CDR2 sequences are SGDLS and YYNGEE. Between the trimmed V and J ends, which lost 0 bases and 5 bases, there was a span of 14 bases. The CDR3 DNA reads TGTGCCAGCAGCGTAGAAGGTGTCGGTGCAACTGAAGCTTTCTTT. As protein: CASSVEGVGATEAFF.

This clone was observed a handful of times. This chain's CDR3 is CASSWGARYGYTF. CDR3 bases: TGTGCCAGCAGTTGGGGGGCGAGGTATGGCTACACCTTC. The chain recombines TRBV6-5 with TRBJ1-2; D perhaps matches TRBD1 (6 bases). This CDR3 is 13 amino acids long. Germline V lookup: CDR1 MNHEY, CDR2 SVGAGI. V was trimmed by 4 bases and J by 5 bases, leaving 11 bases between them.

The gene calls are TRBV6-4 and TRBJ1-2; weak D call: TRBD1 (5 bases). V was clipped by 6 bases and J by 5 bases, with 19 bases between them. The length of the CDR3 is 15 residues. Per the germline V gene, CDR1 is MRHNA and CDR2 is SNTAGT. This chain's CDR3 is CASRPGTAGQYGYTF. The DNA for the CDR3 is TGTGCCAGCAGACCCGGGACCGCCGGTCAGTATGGCTACACCTTC.

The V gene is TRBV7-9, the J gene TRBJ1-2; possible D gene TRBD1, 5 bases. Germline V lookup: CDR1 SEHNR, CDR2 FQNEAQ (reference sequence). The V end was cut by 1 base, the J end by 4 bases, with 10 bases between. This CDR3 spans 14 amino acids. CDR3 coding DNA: TGTGCCAGCAGCTTAGATCAGGGTAGCTATGGCTACACCTTC. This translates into CASSLDQGSYGYTF.

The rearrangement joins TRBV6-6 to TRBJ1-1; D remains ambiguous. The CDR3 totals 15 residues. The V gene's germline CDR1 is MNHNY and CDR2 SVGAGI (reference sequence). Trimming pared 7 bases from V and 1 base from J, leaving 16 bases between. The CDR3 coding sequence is TGTGCCAGCATCCCGAGGAACACCGCGAACACTGAAGCTTTCTTT. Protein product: CASIPRNTANTEAFF.